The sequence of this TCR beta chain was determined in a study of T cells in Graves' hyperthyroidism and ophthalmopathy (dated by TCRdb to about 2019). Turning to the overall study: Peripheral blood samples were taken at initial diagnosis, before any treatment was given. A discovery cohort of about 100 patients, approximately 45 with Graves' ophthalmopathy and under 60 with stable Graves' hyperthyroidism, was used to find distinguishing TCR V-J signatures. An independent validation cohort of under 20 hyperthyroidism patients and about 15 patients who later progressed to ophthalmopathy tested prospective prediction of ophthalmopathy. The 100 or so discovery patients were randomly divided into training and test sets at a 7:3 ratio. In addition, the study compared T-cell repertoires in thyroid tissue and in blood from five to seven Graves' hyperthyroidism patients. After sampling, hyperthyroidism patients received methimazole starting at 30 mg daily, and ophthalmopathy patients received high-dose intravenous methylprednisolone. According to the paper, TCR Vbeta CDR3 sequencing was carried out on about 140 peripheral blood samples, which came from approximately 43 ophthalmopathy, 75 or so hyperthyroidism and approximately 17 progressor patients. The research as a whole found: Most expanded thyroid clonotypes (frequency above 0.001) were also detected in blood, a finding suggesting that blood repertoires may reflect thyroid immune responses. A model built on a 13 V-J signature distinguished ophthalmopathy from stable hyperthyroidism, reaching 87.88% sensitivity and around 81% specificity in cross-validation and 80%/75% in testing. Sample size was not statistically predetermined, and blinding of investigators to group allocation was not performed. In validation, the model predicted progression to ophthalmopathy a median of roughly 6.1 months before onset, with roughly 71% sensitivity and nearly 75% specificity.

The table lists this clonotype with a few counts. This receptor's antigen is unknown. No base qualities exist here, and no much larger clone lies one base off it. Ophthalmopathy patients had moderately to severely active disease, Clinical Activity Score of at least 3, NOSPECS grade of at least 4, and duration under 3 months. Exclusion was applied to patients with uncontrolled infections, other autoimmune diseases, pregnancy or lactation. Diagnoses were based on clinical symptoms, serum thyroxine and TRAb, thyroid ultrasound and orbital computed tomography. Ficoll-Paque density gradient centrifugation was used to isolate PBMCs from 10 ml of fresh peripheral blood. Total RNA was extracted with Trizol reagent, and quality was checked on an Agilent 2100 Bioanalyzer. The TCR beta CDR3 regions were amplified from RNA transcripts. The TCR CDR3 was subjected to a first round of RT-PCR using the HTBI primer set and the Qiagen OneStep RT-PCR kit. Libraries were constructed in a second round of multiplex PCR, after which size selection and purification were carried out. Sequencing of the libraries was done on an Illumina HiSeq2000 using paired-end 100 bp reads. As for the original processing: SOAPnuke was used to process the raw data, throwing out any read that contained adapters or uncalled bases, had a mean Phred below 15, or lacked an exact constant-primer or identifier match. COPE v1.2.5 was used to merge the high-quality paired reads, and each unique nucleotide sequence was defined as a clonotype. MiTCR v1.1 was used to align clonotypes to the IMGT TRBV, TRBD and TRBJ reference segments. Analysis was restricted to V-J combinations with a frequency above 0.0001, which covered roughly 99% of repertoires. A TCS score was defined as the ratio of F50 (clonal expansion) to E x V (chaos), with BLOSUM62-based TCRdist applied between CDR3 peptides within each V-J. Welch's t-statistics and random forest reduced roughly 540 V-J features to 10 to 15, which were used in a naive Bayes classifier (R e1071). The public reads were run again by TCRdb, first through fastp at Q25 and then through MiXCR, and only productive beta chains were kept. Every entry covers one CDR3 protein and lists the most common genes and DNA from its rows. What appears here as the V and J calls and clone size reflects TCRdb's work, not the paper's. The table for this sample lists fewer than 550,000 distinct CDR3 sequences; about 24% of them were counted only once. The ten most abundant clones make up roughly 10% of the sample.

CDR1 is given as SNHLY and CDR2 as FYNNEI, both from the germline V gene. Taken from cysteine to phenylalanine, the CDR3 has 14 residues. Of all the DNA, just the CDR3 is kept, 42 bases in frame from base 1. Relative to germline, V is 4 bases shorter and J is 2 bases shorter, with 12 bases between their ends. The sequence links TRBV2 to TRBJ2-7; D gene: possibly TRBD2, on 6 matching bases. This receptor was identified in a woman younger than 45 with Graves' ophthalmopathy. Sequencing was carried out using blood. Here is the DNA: TGTGCCAGCAGTGTCTCAGCGGGCACCTACGAGCAGTACTTC. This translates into CASSVSAGTYEQYF.